This TCR beta chain was identified during a study of identifying expanded T cells in peripheral blood. Study-wide results and limits: Variance in clone template counts between two-week samples significantly increased with total template count across all healthy donors. Over approximately two and four weeks, about 16 and 20 clones changed, versus roughly 1.1 between replicates.

In regard to this clone: Its target is not known.

The protocol was immunoSEQ multiplex PCR, while the TCRdb copy is restricted to in-frame clones and leaves out a portion. The sample has more than 75,000 clones; 75% to 90% are singletons. The CDR3 runs 13 residues. Germline V gene sequence: CDR1 MNHEY, CDR2 SMNVEV (reference sequence). V was clipped by 0 bases and J by 5 bases, with 7 bases between them. The receptor was derived from a person aged 18 to 70 in good health. V usage is TRBV27 and J usage is TRBJ1-2, with D unclear. Sequences were obtained from blood. CDR3: CASSLSGLYGYTF. The DNA for the CDR3 is TGTGCCAGCAGTTTATCAGGACTTTATGGCTACACCTTC.